One sample yielded the 8 T cell receptor beta chains listed below, sequenced in a study of T cell responses to AZD1222 COVID-19 vaccine. The repertoire was sequenced with immunoSEQ multiplex PCR; TCRdb's copy has only in-frame clones and lacks some. The sample carries about 150,000 clones, about nine tenths recorded once. Sequenced material: peripheral blood, taken on day 0 of MenACWY control vaccination. These receptors all come from an adult in good health.

The gene calls are TRBV24-1 and TRBJ2-3; 7 positions match TRBD2. The CDR3 runs to 16 residues. CDR1 and CDR2 from the germline V gene are KGHDR and SFDVKD. Trimming removed 2 bases from V and 0 bases from J; junction bases left unmatched: 4. CDR3 in amino acids: CATSDSAGASTDTQYF. The CDR3 DNA sequence: TGTGCCACCAGTGATTCGGCGGGAGCTAGCACAGATACGCAGTATTTT.

The V call is TRBV7-2, the J call TRBJ1-6, with TRBD1 as a possible D gene (6 bases). The V gene's germline CDR1 is SGHTA and CDR2 FQGNSA. The length of the CDR3 is 13 residues. V was cut by 9 bases and J by 7 bases, with 13 bases left in between. The DNA for the CDR3 is TGTGCCAGTGGCAGGGGCGCGAATTCACCCCTCCACTTT. This sequence encodes CASGRGANSPLHF.

The V call is TRBV7-9, the J call TRBJ1-1; a possible D gene is TRBD1 (5 bases). Germline V gene lookup returns CDR1 SEHNR and CDR2 FQNEAQ (reference sequence). Trimming pared 5 bases from V and 1 base from J, leaving 8 bases between. The CDR3 consists of 13 residues. CDR3 in amino acids: CASSAGGNTEAFF. The CDR3 coding sequence is TGTGCCAGCAGCGCGGGGGGGAACACTGAAGCTTTCTTT.

J is TRBJ2-2 and V is TRBV30, with a possible D match to TRBD1 (5 bases). CDR3 length equals 13 residues. V was shortened by 4 bases and J by 3 bases, with 9 bases between the two germline ends. Germline values: CDR1 GTSNPN, CDR2 SVGIG (reference sequence). CDR3 region: CAWISRDTGELFF. DNA for the CDR3: TGTGCCTGGATATCCAGGGACACCGGGGAGCTGTTTTTT.

The chain joins TRBV20-1 to TRBJ2-7; perhaps TRBD1 as D (6 bases). Germline lookup yields CDR1 DFQATT and CDR2 SNEGSKA (reference sequence). The CDR3 is made up of 13 amino acids. V lost 3 bases, J lost 1 base, and 10 bases lay in between. The CDR3 nucleotides are TGCAGTGCTAGTACAGGGTGGTCCTACGAGCAGTACTTC. It codes for CSASTGWSYEQYF.

The V gene is TRBV11-2, the J gene TRBJ2-5; the D gene could be TRBD1 or TRBD2 (5 bases each). CDR3 size: 16 residues. Germline CDR1 and CDR2: SGHAT and FQNNGV. V lost 4 bases and J lost 4, with 19 bases in between. The DNA for the CDR3 is TGTGCCAGCAGCTATAGTACCGGGGCTAGCTTAGAGACCCAGTACTTC. Translation: CASSYSTGASLETQYF.

This chain links TRBV10-3 with TRBJ1-3; D gene unclear. V lost 5 bases, J lost 2 bases, and 7 bases lay in between. The CDR3 totals 13 residues. Germline assignment: CDR1 ENHRY and CDR2 SYGVKD. Here the CDR3 DNA reads TGTGCCATCAGTCCCGGACCTGGAAACACCATATATTTT. Translating gives CAISPGPGNTIYF.

The sample holds a few counts of this clone. The V gene is TRBV5-1, the J gene TRBJ1-1; D remains unclear. The CDR3 contains 13 residues. Germline CDR1 and CDR2: SGHRS and YFSETQ. Trimming removed 7 bases from V and 0 bases from J, with 10 bases in between. CDR3 in DNA: TGCGCCAGCGGCCCGCTGGTGAACACTGAAGCTTTCTTT. This codes for CASGPLVNTEAFF.